A selection of T cell receptor beta chains follows, all from one sample in a study of blood T cell repertoires in COVID-19. Sequencing used immunoSEQ multiplex PCR; TCRdb keeps in-frame clones, though not all of them. The table records around 42,000 clones, 70% to 90% of them present only once. The sequenced sample consisted of peripheral blood. Every receptor here comes from a human donor in a cohort sampled during active COVID-19. Each CDR3 is given without its conserved first and last residue. For some rows the clone size is stated as once, few or many, or as a class when expanded; others skip it.

abundance: -; len: 13; j_gene: TRBJ2-1; v_gene: TRBV18; CDR3aa: ASSPSGLASHEQF
abundance: -; len: 14; j_gene: TRBJ2-5; v_gene: TRBV9; CDR3aa: ATSRPRPQGWETQY
abundance: -; len: 11; j_gene: TRBJ1-5; v_gene: TRBV6-5; CDR3aa: ASSYGPGQPQH
abundance: -; len: 10; j_gene: TRBJ1-1; v_gene: TRBV2; CDR3aa: ASSEARFEAF
abundance: -; len: 11; j_gene: TRBJ1-1; v_gene: TRBV7-9; CDR3aa: ASSLDSLAEAF
abundance: -; len: 13; j_gene: TRBJ1-5; v_gene: TRBV28; CDR3aa: ATRSEGGSNQPQH
abundance: once; len: 14; j_gene: TRBJ2-5; v_gene: TRBV7-2; CDR3aa: ASSLTNGGAGETQY
abundance: -; len: 13; j_gene: TRBJ2-3; v_gene: TRBV11-2; CDR3aa: ASSPTSGGAYTQY
abundance: -; len: 12; j_gene: TRBJ1-1; v_gene: TRBV4-1; CDR3aa: ASSQEYSGSGAF
abundance: -; len: 15; j_gene: TRBJ2-5; v_gene: TRBV7-2; CDR3aa: ASSFVPRTNPGETQY
abundance: -; len: 10; j_gene: TRBJ1-2; v_gene: TRBV7-2; CDR3aa: ASSTDRAGYT
abundance: -; len: 13; j_gene: TRBJ2-2; v_gene: TRBV23-1; CDR3aa: ASSGGGGLTGELF
abundance: -; len: 12; j_gene: TRBJ2-1; v_gene: TRBV6-5; CDR3aa: ASSPGHSYNEQF
abundance: once; len: 12; j_gene: TRBJ1-6; v_gene: TRBV19; CDR3aa: ASSLDRGASPLH
abundance: -; len: 15; j_gene: TRBJ2-6; v_gene: TRBV5-1; CDR3aa: ASSLGQGSSGANVLT
abundance: -; len: 14; j_gene: TRBJ2-2; v_gene: TRBV4-2; CDR3aa: ASSPYQRGGLGELF
abundance: -; len: 13; j_gene: TRBJ2-3; v_gene: TRBV11-3; CDR3aa: ASSDIGQGTDTQY
abundance: -; len: 15; j_gene: TRBJ2-1; v_gene: TRBV24-1; CDR3aa: ATSDGTSGGTYNEQF
abundance: -; len: 14; j_gene: TRBJ2-4; v_gene: TRBV19; CDR3aa: ASSIDPGQDKNIQY
abundance: -; len: 11; j_gene: TRBJ2-2; v_gene: TRBV7-2; CDR3aa: ASSLSGIGELF
abundance: -; len: 13; j_gene: TRBJ1-2; v_gene: TRBV19; CDR3aa: ASVGQGQRSYGYT
abundance: once; len: 11; j_gene: TRBJ2-7; v_gene: TRBV3-1/TRBV3-2; CDR3aa: ASSPASVYEQY
abundance: -; len: 14; j_gene: TRBJ1-1; v_gene: TRBV6-6; CDR3aa: ASSNGQGVSIAEAF
abundance: -; len: 14; j_gene: TRBJ1-2; v_gene: TRBV9; CDR3aa: ASSVGPAGTGLGYT
abundance: -; len: 13; j_gene: TRBJ2-1; v_gene: TRBV11-2; CDR3aa: ASIRGGGGYNEQF
abundance: -; len: 12; j_gene: TRBJ1-4; v_gene: TRBV18; CDR3aa: ASSRDSTDEKLF
abundance: -; len: 12; j_gene: TRBJ2-5; v_gene: TRBV4-1; CDR3aa: ASSRLASQETQY
abundance: -; len: 12; j_gene: TRBJ2-3; v_gene: TRBV7-3; CDR3aa: ASSPTKNTDTQY
abundance: -; len: 13; j_gene: TRBJ2-7; v_gene: TRBV15; CDR3aa: ATSTPSGGTYEQY
abundance: -; len: 13; j_gene: TRBJ2-1; v_gene: TRBV9; CDR3aa: ASSEQGGSYNEQF
abundance: -; len: 13; j_gene: TRBJ2-5; v_gene: TRBV5-1; CDR3aa: ASSPRTSGQETQY
abundance: -; len: 13; j_gene: TRBJ1-5; v_gene: TRBV7-2; CDR3aa: ASSSSVGDYQPQH
abundance: -; len: 14; j_gene: TRBJ2-1; v_gene: TRBV11-2; CDR3aa: ASSPGRGAIYNEQF
abundance: medium-sized; len: 10; j_gene: TRBJ2-7; v_gene: TRBV1; CDR3aa: TSSQDLGTPY
abundance: -; len: 13; j_gene: TRBJ2-3; v_gene: TRBV10-1; CDR3aa: ASSEIRGSADTQY
abundance: -; len: 12; j_gene: TRBJ1-6; v_gene: TRBV14; CDR3aa: ASSRRGSNSPLH
abundance: once; len: 15; j_gene: TRBJ1-2; v_gene: TRBV2; CDR3aa: ASSGLRGQGGANGYT
abundance: -; len: 14; j_gene: TRBJ2-2; v_gene: TRBV9; CDR3aa: ASSVSAGRNTGELF
abundance: -; len: 13; j_gene: TRBJ1-2; v_gene: TRBV27; CDR3aa: ASSFKGQGSGGYT
abundance: -; len: 9; j_gene: TRBJ2-5; v_gene: TRBV20-1; CDR3aa: SARDRETQY
abundance: -; len: 11; j_gene: TRBJ2-5; v_gene: TRBV7-8; CDR3aa: ASSLANQETQY
abundance: -; len: 12; j_gene: TRBJ1-4; v_gene: TRBV27; CDR3aa: ASRPGGTNEKLF
abundance: -; len: 16; j_gene: TRBJ2-1; v_gene: TRBV3-1/TRBV3-2; CDR3aa: ASSHAGTSGGTLGEQF
abundance: -; len: 10; j_gene: TRBJ1-2; v_gene: TRBV6-5; CDR3aa: ASTEGGWGYT
abundance: few; len: 11; j_gene: TRBJ2-2; v_gene: TRBV14; CDR3aa: ASSSFGGGELF
abundance: -; len: 12; j_gene: TRBJ2-3; v_gene: TRBV27; CDR3aa: ASSGLAARDTQY
abundance: -; len: 14; j_gene: TRBJ2-1; v_gene: TRBV2; CDR3aa: ASSPGERGGMDEQF
abundance: -; len: 12; j_gene: TRBJ1-4; v_gene: TRBV5-1; CDR3aa: ASRMGQVGEKLF
abundance: -; len: 13; j_gene: TRBJ2-3; v_gene: TRBV4-2; CDR3aa: ASSRSGVSTDTQY
abundance: once; len: 13; j_gene: TRBJ2-1; v_gene: TRBV7-3; CDR3aa: ASSFAGGRYNEQF